The 10 T cell receptor beta chains below come from one sample, sequenced in a study of blood T cell repertoires in COVID-19. Some clones are missing from TCRdb's copy, which holds only in-frame ones; the method was immunoSEQ multiplex PCR. This table has about 230,000 clones, around 85% appearing once. The source material was PBMCs or T cells enriched from blood (not recorded which). The source is a woman aged 50 to 65 in a cohort exposed to, infected with or recovered from COVID-19 (not recorded which).

The CDR3 spells CASSQSGGESGNKYSNQPQHF. CDR3 DNA: TGCGCCAGCAGTCAATCTGGGGGAGAGAGCGGGAACAAATATAGCAATCAGCCCCAGCATTTT. V gene TRBV23-1 combines with J gene TRBJ1-5, with D perhaps matching TRBD1 (5 bases). TRBV23-1 has ORF status, its function being uncertain. The V and J ends lost 0 bases and 0 bases respectively, with 24 bases between them. The length of the CDR3 is 21 residues.

The V call is TRBV30, the J call TRBJ2-2; possible D gene TRBD1, 5 bases. The CDR3 loop spans 13 amino acids. Germline lookup yields CDR1 GTSNPN and CDR2 SVGIG (reference sequence). The germline V and J ends were trimmed by 3 bases and 2 bases, with 7 bases remaining between them. The CDR3 here is CAWRQDNTGELFF. For the CDR3, the DNA is TGTGCCTGGAGACAGGATAACACCGGGGAGCTGTTTTTT.

V is TRBV25-1 and J is TRBJ1-1; 7 nucleotides line up with TRBD1. CDR1 is MGHDK, CDR2 SYGVNS, per germline. The length of the CDR3 is 16 residues. The ends lost 5 bases at V and 0 bases at J; junction bases unmatched: 9. This chain's CDR3 is CASSTRDSALNTEAFF. The CDR3 coding sequence is TGTGCCAGCAGTACCCGGGACAGCGCATTGAACACTGAAGCTTTCTTT.

V usage is TRBV19 and J usage is TRBJ2-3; 9 bases align to TRBD2. This CDR3 is built from 14 residues. Looked up from germline, CDR1 is LNHDA and CDR2 is SQIVND (reference sequence). Trimming cost V 3 bases and J 6 bases; bases outside gene matches: 4. CDR3 loop: CASSIGGRADTQYF. CDR3 in DNA: TGTGCCAGTAGTATTGGCGGGAGGGCCGATACGCAGTATTTT.

CDR3 nucleotides: TGTGCCAGCATGGCCACAGGGATGAACACTGAAGCTTTCTTT. Translation gives CASMATGMNTEAFF. The chain is built from TRBV7-9 and TRBJ1-1; D is perhaps TRBD1 (6 bases). Trimming shortened V by 7 bases and J by 0 bases, and 12 bases separated the two germline ends. The germline CDR1 and CDR2 sequences are SEHNR and FQNEAQ (reference sequence). The CDR3 loop spans 14 amino acids.

The rearrangement joins TRBV24-1 to TRBJ2-3, with 8 positions matching TRBD1. V lost 4 bases to trimming and J lost 4 bases; unmatched junction nucleotides: 6. CDR3 length: 15 amino acids. Germline CDR1 reads KGHDR; CDR2 reads SFDVKD. The DNA of the CDR3 is TGTGCCACCAGTGACCCAGGGGGCGGGGCAGATACGCAGTATTTT. Translated, it gives CATSDPGGGADTQYF.

The chain employs TRBV19 and TRBJ2-1, with unresolved D. Trimming stripped 3 bases from V and 5 bases from J, with 11 bases between. The CDR3 length is 14 residues. CDR1 LNHDA and CDR2 SQIVND come from the germline V gene (reference sequence). In nucleotides, the CDR3 is TGTGCCAGTAGTATGGGTCAGGCTAACAATGAGCAGTTCTTC. Translation: CASSMGQANNEQFF.

The chain uses TRBV7-2 and TRBJ2-7, with 8 bases aligning to TRBD1. Trimming cost V 2 bases and J 5 bases; bases outside gene matches: 5. The CDR3 has 14 amino acids. CDR1 and CDR2 from the germline V gene are SGHTA and FQGNSA. This CDR3 is CASSLSRGLNEQYF. CDR3 sequence (DNA): TGTGCCAGCAGCTTAAGCAGGGGGCTAAACGAGCAGTACTTC.

As for this clone: At the DNA level, this CDR3 is encoded by other sequences in the same sample as well. V and J are TRBV4-3 and TRBJ1-2; no firm D call. Trimming took 0 bases from V and 7 from J, leaving 9 bases between them. The CDR3 has 13 residues. The germline V gene has CDR1 LGHNA and CDR2 YSLEER. The DNA for the CDR3 is TGCGCCAGCAGCCAAGATCGCGGTGGTGGCTACACCTTC. Translation: CASSQDRGGGYTF.

The V gene is TRBV4-1, the J gene TRBJ2-7, with 7 bases identical to TRBD2. Looked up from germline, CDR1 is MGHRA and CDR2 is YSYEKL. The CDR3 loop spans 12 amino acids. J gave up 7 bases and V 3 bases, and 3 bases lay outside the gene matches. CDR3 residues: CASSHMGGEQYF. DNA for the CDR3: TGCGCCAGCAGCCACATGGGGGGGGAGCAGTACTTC.